This entry lists 13 T cell receptor beta chains sequenced from one sample in a study of CXCR3-negative and CXCR3-positive naive CD8 T cells. Study observations and caveats: Naive cells that were CXCR3-positive had more hydrophobic TRB CDR3s (compared with CXCR3-negative naive cells).

Their target antigens are unknown. cDNA libraries for TRB were generated by 5' RACE incorporating UMI labels. With the 5' RACE reads reprocessed, TCRdb shows one record per CDR3 protein and no DNA. The specimen's table records about 110,000 distinct CDR3 sequences. The specimen was naive CXCR3+ CD8+ T cells from blood. The subset: CD45RO-CCR7+CD27+CD95- naive CD8+ T cells expressing CXCR3 (TNR3+). Every receptor here comes from a human donor in good health. Some clones in this sample may be carry-over from other donors' samples.

V usage is TRBV11-2 and J usage is TRBJ2-3; there is no DNA to check the TCRdb D call of TRBD1. This CDR3 is 14 amino acids long. Looked up from germline, CDR1 is SGHAT and CDR2 is FQNNGV. The CDR3 loop reads CASSPPVGTDTQYF.

V gene TRBV19 combines with J gene TRBJ1-2; TCRdb gives TRBD1 as the D gene, but with no DNA this cannot be confirmed. From germline, CDR1 is LNHDA and CDR2 SQIVND (reference sequence). The length of the CDR3 is 13 residues. The CDR3 is CASSLRTGLGYTF.

The chain joins TRBV11-3 to TRBJ2-2. The CDR3 runs 12 residues. Germline-derived CDR1 and CDR2 are SGHNT and YENEEA. The CDR3: CASSAETGELFF.

CDR3 protein: CASSPPGNEQFF. The chain carries TRBV7-3 and TRBJ2-1; there is no DNA to check the TCRdb D call of TRBD1. Germline assignment: CDR1 SGHTA and CDR2 FQGTGA. This CDR3 contains 12 residues.

V gene TRBV3-1 combines with J gene TRBJ2-1. The CDR3 has 11 residues. CDR1 and CDR2 (germline): LGHDT, YNNKEL (reference sequence). CDR3 protein: CASSQAPDVYF.

The V and J genes are TRBV20-1 and TRBJ2-1; TCRdb's D call, TRBD1, is unchecked because there is no DNA. Germline V lookup: CDR1 DFQATT, CDR2 SNEGSKA (reference sequence). The CDR3 sequence is 14 residues long. CDR3 sequence: CSARSTDRGVMQFF.

The chain couples TRBV29-1 to TRBJ2-4. The CDR3 has 11 amino acids. Germline assignment: CDR1 SQVTM and CDR2 ANQGSEA. The CDR3 region is CSAEGKNIQYF.

The chain joins TRBV5-1 to TRBJ2-1; TCRdb designates TRBD2, a call that cannot be tested without DNA. The CDR3 has 16 residues. Germline V CDR1 and CDR2: SGHRS, YFSETQ. The CDR3 is CASSSLTSGGDNEQFF.

The chain combines TRBV10-2 with TRBJ2-1; TCRdb picks TRBD2, but there is no DNA to check that call. Germline loops: CDR1 WSHSY, CDR2 SAAADI. The length of the CDR3 is 14 residues. CDR3 residues: CASSLAGGHNEQFF.

The rearrangement uses TRBV30 and TRBJ2-6; TCRdb picks TRBD2, but there is no DNA to check that call. Germline V gene sequence: CDR1 GTSNPN, CDR2 SVGIG (reference sequence). CDR3 length: 14 amino acids. The CDR3 sequence: CAGLAGAGANVLTF.

This chain's CDR3 is CASSFKGREDQPQHF. The chain carries TRBV28 and TRBJ1-5. This CDR3 is built from 15 residues. In germline, CDR1 is MDHEN, CDR2 SYDVKM.

The V and J genes are TRBV7-3 and TRBJ2-1; the TRBD1 assignment by TCRdb is unverifiable without DNA. The germline V gene encodes CDR1 SGHTA and CDR2 FQGTGA. CDR3 length: 19 residues. The chain's CDR3 is CASSFSTGANFLSYNEQFF.

The chain uses TRBV15 and TRBJ2-3; without DNA, the TCRdb call of TRBD2 cannot be checked. The length of the CDR3 is 17 residues. Per the germline V gene, CDR1 is LNHNV and CDR2 is YYDKDF (reference sequence). The CDR3 protein is CATSRDRPALSTDTQYF.